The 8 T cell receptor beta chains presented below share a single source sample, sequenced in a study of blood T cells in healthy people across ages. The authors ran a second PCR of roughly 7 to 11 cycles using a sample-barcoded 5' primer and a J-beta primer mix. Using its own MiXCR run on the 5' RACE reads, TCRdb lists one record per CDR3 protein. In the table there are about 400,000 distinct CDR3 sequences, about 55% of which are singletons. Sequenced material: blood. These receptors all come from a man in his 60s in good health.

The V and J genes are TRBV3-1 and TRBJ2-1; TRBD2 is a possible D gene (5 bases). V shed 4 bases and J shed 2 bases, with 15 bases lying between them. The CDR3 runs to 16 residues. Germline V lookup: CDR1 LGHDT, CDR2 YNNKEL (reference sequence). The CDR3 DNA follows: TGTGCCAGCAGCCCCAGCGGTCCGAGGACCTACAATGAGCAGTTCTTC. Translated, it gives CASSPSGPRTYNEQFF.

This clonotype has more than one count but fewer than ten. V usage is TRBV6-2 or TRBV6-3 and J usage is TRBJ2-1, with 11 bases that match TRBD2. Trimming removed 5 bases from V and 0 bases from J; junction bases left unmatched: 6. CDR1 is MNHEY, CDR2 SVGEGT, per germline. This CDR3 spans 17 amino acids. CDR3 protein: CASSPWTSGLSYNEQFF. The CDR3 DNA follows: TGTGCCAGCAGTCCTTGGACTAGCGGGCTCTCCTACAATGAGCAGTTCTTC.

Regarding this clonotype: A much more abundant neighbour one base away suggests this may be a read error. The CDR3 bases are TGTGCCAGCAGCTTAGCGGGCGCCAGCTCCTACAATGAGCAGTACTTC. Amino acid sequence: CASSLAGASSYNEQYF. The chain links TRBV3-1 to TRBJ2-1; 7 nucleotides line up with TRBD2. The J call may be faulty, since TRBJ2-7 better matches the DNA end. CDR3 length: 16 amino acids. Germline CDR1 and CDR2: LGHDT and YNNKEL (reference sequence).

The chain's CDR3 is CASSPSGQGLSSYEQYF. The CDR3 bases are TGTGCCAGCAGTCCATCTGGACAGGGGCTGAGCTCCTACGAGCAGTACTTC. This chain joins TRBV28 and TRBJ2-7; 9 bases agree with TRBD1. Germline lookup yields CDR1 MDHEN and CDR2 SYDVKM. This CDR3 comprises 17 residues. After removal of 5 bases from V and 0 bases from J, the junction contained 11 bases not matched to a gene.

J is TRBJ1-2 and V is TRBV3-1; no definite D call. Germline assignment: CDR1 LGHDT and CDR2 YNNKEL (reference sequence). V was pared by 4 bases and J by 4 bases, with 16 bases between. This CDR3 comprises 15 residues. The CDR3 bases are TGTGCCAGCAGCCCACAGTTCGTCGCGACCTATGGCTACACCTTC. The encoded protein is CASSPQFVATYGYTF.

CDR3 nucleotide sequence: TGTGCCAGCAGTTTAAGTTGGGGCTACAATGAGCAGTTCTTC. Translated, it gives CASSLSWGYNEQFF. J is TRBJ2-1 and V is TRBV12-3 or TRBV12-4; D is ambiguous. The V end was cut by 2 bases, the J end by 3 bases, with 8 bases between. The CDR3 runs to 14 residues.

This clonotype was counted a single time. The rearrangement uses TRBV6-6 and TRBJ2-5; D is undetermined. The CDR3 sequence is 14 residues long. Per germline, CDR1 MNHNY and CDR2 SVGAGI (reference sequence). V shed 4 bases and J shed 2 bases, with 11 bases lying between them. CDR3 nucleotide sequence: TGTGCCAGCAGTTCGGTAGGCCTGCAAGAGACCCAGTACTTC. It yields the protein CASSSVGLQETQYF.

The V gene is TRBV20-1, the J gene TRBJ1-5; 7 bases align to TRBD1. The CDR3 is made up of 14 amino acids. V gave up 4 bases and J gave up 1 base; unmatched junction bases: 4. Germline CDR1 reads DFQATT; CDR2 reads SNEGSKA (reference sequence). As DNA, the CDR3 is TGCAGTGCTACACAGGGGCCCAGCAATCAGCCCCAGCATTTT. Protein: CSATQGPSNQPQHF.